This TCR beta chain was retrieved from a study of T-cell memory formation after mild COVID-19. TCRdb itself ran the 5' RACE reads through MiXCR, one entry per CDR3 protein. Of 530,000 or so distinct CDR3 sequences listed, 15% to 20% are singletons. CDR1 LGHDT and CDR2 YNNKEL come from the germline V gene (reference sequence). V lost 5 bases, J lost 5 bases, and 14 bases stayed unmatched. This CDR3 comprises 16 residues. The sequencing input was PBMCs or a T cell subset sorted from them (not recorded which). This chain connects TRBV3-1 to TRBJ2-7, with 8 bases lining up with TRBD2. The TCR was taken from an adult woman who had mild COVID-19 (a few samples of this study predate the infection). Cell type and time point are not known. The CDR3 DNA follows: TGTGCCAGCAGCGGGCTTCTGGTAGCGGGGAGTAACGAGCAGTACTTC. This codes for CASSGLLVAGSNEQYF.